Here is one T cell receptor (beta chain) with its context. No cognate antigen has been identified for it. No clone much larger than this one lies a single base away; base qualities are absent. This sample was included in a study of blood T cell repertoires in COVID-19 (dated by TCRdb to between 2020 and 2021). With regard to the full study: Samples from collaborators originated in the United States, Italy and Spain and spanned both the acute and convalescent phases of COVID-19. The prospective study material was composed of cDNA or gDNA derived from T cells, B-cell-depleted T cells, or PBMCs. Deeply sampled blood TCRbeta repertoires from subjects exposed to, actively infected with, or recovered from COVID-19 were included in the dataset. The repertoires were released in a freely available public database meant as a resource for research on the immune response to SARS-CoV-2. The samples were drawn from the first 160 participants of the ongoing ImmuneRACE study and from 1,254 subjects provided by 6 global collaborators. The sample metadata nearly always contained a de-identified subject ID, COVID-19 status, age in years and sex. Where available, HLA class I and class II types were obtained from metadata supplied by the sample provider rather than from assay-based typing. What the research found in general, with its limitations: Clinical and demographic metadata were provided uncurated, with the amount varying by source and participant.

TCRbeta CDR3 regions were amplified from genomic DNA by means of the immunoSEQ Assay, a bias-controlled multiplex PCR. Processing in the source paper ran as follows. The number of nucleated cells in each sample was estimated by amplification of reference gene primers within the assay. Sequence reads were collapsed and filtered to measure the absolute abundance of every unique TCRbeta CDR3 rearrangement. Productive Simpson clonality was computed per sample as the square root of Simpson's diversity index over productive rearrangements. The clones in this table, taken by TCRdb from immuneACCESS, are in-frame only. Not every clone is retained; where verified, under half of the shortfall comes from an unresolved V gene, and the cause of the rest is unknown. That table gives V, J and clone size, and the DNA gave D and trimming. The sample data list roughly 250,000 clones, and around 86% of these were observed just once. The top ten hold roughly 1.6% of the sample.

Enrolling through a virtual design, the prospective study's participants ranged in age from roughly 18 to 95 years and lived across some 23 United States geographic areas. In the prospective study, cohorts were assigned on the basis of participant-reported clinical history obtained from a screening survey and a study questionnaire. Recovered participants in ImmuneRACE Cohort 3 were defined as having two consecutive negative NP/OP PCR tests, clearance from a healthcare professional, or resolution of symptoms. Mobile phlebotomists in the prospective study collected whole blood, serum and a nasopharyngeal or oropharyngeal swab from every participant. Additional blood draws and questionnaires over an approximately 2-month period could optionally be provided by prospective study participants. Before DNA extraction, prospective study blood samples were shipped either frozen or at room temperature. CDR1 is given as SGDLS and CDR2 as YYNGEE, both from the germline V gene. Its CDR3 holds 16 amino acids, cysteine through phenylalanine. The retained sequence is limited to the CDR3, 48 bases, with the frame set at the first base. V and J are truncated by 0 bases and 0 bases respectively, leaving an intervening sequence of 12 bases.

This receptor was obtained from a woman in her forties or fifties who had recovered from COVID-19. In this chain, TRBV9 is recombined with TRBJ2-5; TRBD1 is perhaps the D gene, given 6 matching bases. Input material: PBMCs or T cells enriched from blood (not recorded which). This receptor carries the CDR3 CASSVGGQPYQETQYF. At the DNA level, the sequence is TGTGCCAGCAGCGTAGGAGGACAGCCCTACCAAGAGACCCAGTACTTC.